Below are 17 T cell receptor beta chains sequenced from a single sample in a study of blood T cell repertoires in COVID-19. Using immunoSEQ multiplex PCR, the repertoire was profiled, and TCRdb retains in-frame clones only, with some absent. The sample includes more than 150,000 clones, around 87% of them seen just once. Material for sequencing was peripheral blood. Every receptor here comes from a woman in her 70s with COVID-19, enrolled during active disease.

The rearrangement uses TRBV27 and TRBJ1-3; D is possibly TRBD1 (5 bases). Germline V CDR1 and CDR2: MNHEY, SMNVEV (reference sequence). V lost 6 bases, J lost 7 bases, and 7 bases lay in between. This CDR3 has 11 amino acids. This chain's CDR3 is CASRDTNTIYF. CDR3 nucleotides: TGTGCCAGCAGGGACACGAACACCATATATTTT.

There are a few counts of this clone. The V gene is TRBV3-1 (or the pseudogene TRBV3-2), the J gene TRBJ1-4, with TRBD1 matching over 8 bases. Germline lookup yields CDR1 LGHDT and CDR2 YNNKEL (reference sequence). V dropped 3 bases and J dropped 4; count of bases not matched to a gene: 10. The CDR3 loop spans 17 amino acids. As DNA, the CDR3 is TGTGCCAGCAGCCATTCTCGGACAGGGAGGAATAATGAAAAACTGTTTTTT. Protein product: CASSHSRTGRNNEKLFF.

The chain combines TRBV7-9 with TRBJ2-5; 8 bases line up with TRBD1. The CDR3 has 16 amino acids. V lost 5 bases to trimming and J lost 3 bases; unmatched junction nucleotides: 11. CDR1 is SEHNR, CDR2 FQNEAQ, per germline (reference sequence). CDR3 in DNA: TGTGCCAGCAGCCTTGGACAGGGCCACCTGAAAGAGACCCAGTACTTC. It specifies CASSLGQGHLKETQYF.

The chain's CDR3 is CASSHGSNYEQYF. DNA of the CDR3: TGTGCCAGCAGTCATGGTTCTAATTACGAGCAGTACTTC. The rearrangement joins TRBV5-6 to TRBJ2-7; no reliable D call. The CDR3 is 13 residues long. Germline CDR1 is SGHDT and CDR2 is YYEEEE. V was clipped by 5 bases and J by 4 bases, with 13 bases between them.

The gene calls are TRBV27 and TRBJ2-7; 15 positions agree with TRBD2. V lost 5 bases and J lost 6; bases outside the gene matches: 14. In germline, CDR1 is MNHEY, CDR2 SMNVEV (reference sequence). This CDR3 region has 18 residues. The CDR3 here is CASSRLPGLAGGSGEQYF. The CDR3 DNA reads as TGTGCCAGCAGTCGGCTACCGGGACTAGCGGGAGGTAGTGGCGAGCAGTACTTC.

The V gene is TRBV27, the J gene TRBJ1-2; unclear D gene. The CDR3 consists of 14 residues. The germline V and J ends were trimmed by 6 bases and 8 bases, with 19 bases remaining between them. The V gene's germline CDR1 is MNHEY and CDR2 SMNVEV (reference sequence). This chain's CDR3 is CASRQRSGVLGYTF. CDR3 sequence (DNA): TGTGCCAGCAGGCAGAGGTCCGGGGTCTTAGGCTACACCTTC.

J is TRBJ2-1 and V is TRBV27; TRBD2 matches 9 bases. CDR1 is MNHEY, CDR2 SMNVEV, per germline (reference sequence). The CDR3 consists of 14 residues. V was clipped by 9 bases and J by 2 bases; unmatched bases: 5. CDR3 sequence (DNA): TGTGCCAGTGAGACTAGCGGCCCCTACAATGAGCAGTTCTTC. This codes for CASETSGPYNEQFF.

The chain combines TRBV29-1 with TRBJ2-3; TRBD2 agrees at 7 bases. V was clipped by 7 bases and J by 3 bases; unmatched bases: 13. Germline lookup yields CDR1 SQVTM and CDR2 ANQGSEA. The CDR3 totals 15 residues. This CDR3 reads CSGRPAGMRTDTQYF. Written as DNA, the CDR3 is TGCAGCGGGAGACCAGCGGGAATGAGAACAGATACGCAGTATTTT.

The V gene is TRBV7-3, the J gene TRBJ2-1, with D maybe TRBD2 (6 bases). Germline V gives CDR1 SGHTA, CDR2 FQGTGA. Trimming shortened V by 1 base and J by 9 bases, and 16 bases separated the two germline ends. CDR3 length: 15 residues. This CDR3 is CASSLIVGSAGEQFF. The DNA for the CDR3 is TGTGCCAGCAGCTTAATCGTCGGGAGTGCGGGTGAGCAGTTCTTC.

V and J are TRBV24-1 and TRBJ2-4; D not certain. The CDR3 loop spans 16 amino acids. Germline V gene data show CDR1 as KGHDR and CDR2 as SFDVKD. Deletions cut 3 bases from V and 2 bases from J, with 13 bases between. The DNA for the CDR3 is TGTGCCACCAGTGATGCGAGTCTGGAGCCCAAAAACATTCAGTACTTC. As protein: CATSDASLEPKNIQYF.

The chain joins TRBV5-5 to TRBJ1-2; 8 bases agree with TRBD1. The length of the CDR3 is 18 residues. CDR1 SGHKS and CDR2 YYEKEE come from the germline V gene (reference sequence). V dropped 0 bases and J dropped 4; count of bases not matched to a gene: 14. The CDR3 region is CASSLGGTNRQGSYGYTF. Written as DNA, the CDR3 is TGTGCCAGCAGCTTGGGCGGTACCAACCGACAGGGGAGCTATGGCTACACCTTC.

The chain couples TRBV28 to TRBJ1-3; no clear D. V lost 4 bases, J lost 0 bases, and 10 bases lay in between. Germline CDR1 is MDHEN and CDR2 is SYDVKM. The CDR3 is 15 amino acids. CDR3: CASSSHTFSGNTIYF. The CDR3 nucleotides are TGTGCCAGCAGTTCACACACCTTCTCTGGAAACACCATATATTTT.

This chain connects TRBV5-1 to TRBJ2-1; 10 positions match TRBD2. V gave up 4 bases and J gave up 10 bases; unmatched junction bases: 14. Per germline, CDR1 SGHRS and CDR2 YFSETQ. CDR3 length equals 16 residues. CDR3 residues: CASSRTKREGLQEQFF. The CDR3, as DNA: TGCGCCAGCAGCCGTACCAAGCGGGAGGGCCTTCAAGAGCAGTTCTTC. The full variable domain, its missing parts supplied by reference TRBV5-1 and TRBJ2-1, is KAGVTQTPRYLIKTRGQQVTLSCSPISGHRSVSWYQQTPGQGLQFLFEYFSETQRNKGNFPGRFSGRQFSNSRSEMNVSTLELGDSALYLCASSRTKREGLQEQFFGPGTRLTVL.

The DNA for the CDR3 is TGTGCCTGGAGTCAACGGGGACAAGGGGAGCAGTACTTC. Translating gives CAWSQRGQGEQYF. The chain joins TRBV30 to TRBJ2-7; tentatively, D is TRBD1 (6 bases). The V end lost 2 bases, the J end lost 7 bases, and 15 bases lay between the germline ends. Germline V gives CDR1 GTSNPN, CDR2 SVGIG (reference sequence). The CDR3 is made up of 13 amino acids.

A single count supports this clone. This chain joins TRBV18 and TRBJ2-5; 7 nucleotides line up with TRBD1. J was trimmed by 3 bases and V by 4 bases; bases with no gene match: 2. The CDR3 totals 13 residues. The V gene's germline CDR1 is KGHSH and CDR2 LQKENI. The CDR3 nucleotides read TGTGCCAGCTCACTTGGGACAGAAGAGACCCAGTACTTC. Its protein product is CASSLGTEETQYF.

The chain combines TRBV5-4 with TRBJ2-5, with D maybe TRBD2 (5 bases). Between the trimmed V and J ends, which lost 0 bases and 1 base, there was a span of 16 bases. This CDR3 region has 17 residues. CDR1 and CDR2 from the germline V gene are SGHNT and YYREEE (reference sequence). CDR3 DNA: TGTGCCAGCAGCTTGGGGACCCTCCGAGGACTCCAAGAGACCCAGTACTTC. Its protein is CASSLGTLRGLQETQYF.

The chain employs TRBV2 and TRBJ2-2; 12 bases match TRBD2. The germline V gene has CDR1 SNHLY and CDR2 FYNNEI. V trimming: 5 bases; J trimming: 2 bases; junction bases outside the gene matches: 3. CDR3 length equals 16 residues. The CDR3 region is CASSSLAGGNTGELFF. The CDR3, as DNA: TGTGCCAGCAGTTCACTAGCGGGAGGTAACACCGGGGAGCTGTTTTTT.